These T cell receptor beta chains were read from a single sample in a study of CD8 T cells in ankylosing spondylitis. Using its own MiXCR run on the 5' RACE reads, TCRdb lists one record per CDR3 protein. The sample shows around 250,000 distinct CDR3 sequences, 30% to 35% of them seen only once. Sequences were obtained from blood, either unsorted or a sorted T cell fraction (not recorded which). The source is a male donor with ankylosing spondylitis or in good health (not recorded which). The CDR3 runs from the conserved cysteine through the conserved F or W. D genes are given only for firm matches. Clone size is given for some rows only: seen once, a few or many times, or a class if the clone is expanded.

j_call	v_call	d_call	clone_size	cdr3_nt	cdr3_aa
TRBJ2-3	TRBV7-8	TRBD1	NA	TGTGCCAGCAGCTTAGCCCCGGACAGGGTAACAGATACGCAGTATTTT	CASSLAPDRVTDTQYF
TRBJ2-4	TRBV12-3/TRBV12-4	NA	few	TGTGCCAGCAGTTTATTGAAGGAGAACATTCAGTACTTC	CASSLLKENIQYF
TRBJ2-7	TRBV12-3/TRBV12-4	TRBD2	few	TGTGCCAGCAGTTTACGACTAGCGGGGCGGGAGCAGTACTTC	CASSLRLAGREQYF
TRBJ2-7	TRBV10-3	NA	NA	TGTGCCATCAGTGAGTCGGTGGTAGGTCCTTCGGTGCAGTACTTC	CAISESVVGPSVQYF
TRBJ2-3	TRBV11-2	NA	NA	TGTGCCAGCAGCTTAGACGGCTATTTAGTCGATACGCAGTATTTT	CASSLDGYLVDTQYF
TRBJ2-3	TRBV12-3/TRBV12-4	TRBD2	NA	TGTGCCAGCAGTTTCTACGGGGGGGAGTCAGATACGCAGTATTTT	CASSFYGGESDTQYF
TRBJ1-2	TRBV11-2	NA	once	TGTGCCAGCAGCTTAGTCAGTAACTATGGCTACACCTTC	CASSLVSNYGYTF
TRBJ1-5	TRBV27	NA	NA	TGTGCCAGCAGTTTTGACCCCGCGCAGCCCCAGCATTTT	CASSFDPAQPQHF
TRBJ2-7	TRBV10-2	NA	NA	TGCGCCAGCAGAGACAGTTTCTCCTACGAGCAGTACTTC	CASRDSFSYEQYF
TRBJ2-1	TRBV12-3/TRBV12-4	NA	NA	TGTGCCAGCAGCTATGACAGCAATGAGCAGTTCTTC	CASSYDSNEQFF
TRBJ2-2	TRBV15	NA	NA	TGTGCCACCAGCAGCGACTTAACCCGGTCGAACACCGGGGAGCTGTTTTTT	CATSSDLTRSNTGELFF
TRBJ1-1	TRBV11-2	NA	NA	TGTGCCAGCGTCCGGGACACCGTTGGGAACACTGAACCTTTCTTT	CASVRDTVGNTEPFF
TRBJ1-1	TRBV29-1	TRBD1	few	TGCAGCGTTGACAGTTGGACAGGGAGGAGGGGTACTGAAGCTTTCTTT	CSVDSWTGRRGTEAFF
TRBJ2-1	TRBV20-1	NA	NA	TGCAGTGCTAGCCACCCTTTTCCCTCGGGTATTAATGGGAATGAGCAGTTCTTC	CSASHPFPSGINGNEQFF
TRBJ2-3	TRBV3-1	NA	NA	TGTGCCAGCAGCACTGAAGATACGCAGTATTTT	CASSTEDTQYF
TRBJ2-5	TRBV12-3/TRBV12-4	NA	NA	TGTGCCAGCAGTTTAAGGGACAGCCTGGAGGGACAAGAGACCCAGTACTTC	CASSLRDSLEGQETQYF
TRBJ2-7	TRBV11-1	TRBD1	few	TGTGCCAGCAGCCCCGGACAGGGGTTGACCTACGAGCAGTACTTC	CASSPGQGLTYEQYF
TRBJ2-1	TRBV28	NA	NA	TGTGCCAGCAGTTTAATACGTAATGAGCAGTTCTTC	CASSLIRNEQFF
TRBJ2-7	TRBV5-6	NA	many	TGTGCCAGCAGCTTGGCACAGGATTACGAGCAGTACTTC	CASSLAQDYEQYF
TRBJ1-1	TRBV7-9	NA	NA	TGTGCCAGCTCCGGCCTCATGAACACTGAAGCTTTCTTT	CASSGLMNTEAFF
TRBJ2-6	TRBV29-1	TRBD1	NA	TGCAGCGTTTTCCTCGGGGACAGGGATTTCTCTGGGGCCAACGTCCTGACTTTC	CSVFLGDRDFSGANVLTF
TRBJ2-7	TRBV12-3/TRBV12-4	NA	few	TGTGCCAGCAGTTTACAGCTAACCTACGAGCAGTACTTC	CASSLQLTYEQYF
TRBJ1-4	TRBV29-1	NA	NA	TGCAGCGTTGAAGGTCGTGGGGGCTTTAATGAAAAACTGTTTTTT	CSVEGRGGFNEKLFF
TRBJ2-3	TRBV29-1	TRBD1	many	TGCAGCGCTCGGGGGTTGACAGGGGATGCAGATACGCAGTATTTT	CSARGLTGDADTQYF
TRBJ2-3	TRBV6-5	TRBD1	few	TGTGCCAGCAGTTACGGGGGGTCAGGGGGCGATACGCAGTATTTT	CASSYGGSGGDTQYF
TRBJ2-1	TRBV7-9	TRBD1	NA	TGTGCCAGCATCCGGGGGACAGGGTCCTACAATGAGCAGTTCTTC	CASIRGTGSYNEQFF
TRBJ1-1	TRBV5-1	TRBD1	NA	TGCGCCAGCAGCTCCCGGGACAGGGAGCCTATGAACACTGAAGCTTTCTTT	CASSSRDREPMNTEAFF
TRBJ1-6	TRBV12-3/TRBV12-4	TRBD1	few	TGTGCCAGCAGCTGGCAGGGGGGTAATTCACCCCTCCACTTT	CASSWQGGNSPLHF
TRBJ2-5	TRBV29-1	NA	NA	TGCAGCGTTGAGGGGGGACGGAAGGAGACCCAGTACTTC	CSVEGGRKETQYF
TRBJ2-7	TRBV9	TRBD1	few	TGTGCCAGCGGGACAGGGGTCGAGCAGTACTTC	CASGTGVEQYF
TRBJ1-2	TRBV12-3/TRBV12-4	NA	few	TGTGCCACCCGGGGGTCCGACGGGGTGGACTATGGCTACACCTTC	CATRGSDGVDYGYTF
TRBJ2-1	TRBV28	TRBD1	NA	TGTGCCAGCAGTAAGCAGGGGGTGAATGAGCAGTTCTTC	CASSKQGVNEQFF
TRBJ2-1	TRBV7-2	NA	NA	TGTGCCAGCAGCCTGGGCCCTGTTGAGCAGTTCTTC	CASSLGPVEQFF
TRBJ1-6	TRBV12-3/TRBV12-4	NA	many	TGTGCCAGCACTACCAGGACAGCAAATTCACCCCTCCACTTT	CASTTRTANSPLHF
TRBJ2-7	TRBV5-1	TRBD1	NA	TGCGCCAGCAGCTTGGGCGGACAGGGTTCGGTCTACGAGCAGTACTTC	CASSLGGQGSVYEQYF
TRBJ2-5	TRBV4-1	NA	NA	TGCGCCAGCAGCCCCACTGAGACGGAGAGAGAGACCCAGTACTTC	CASSPTETERETQYF
TRBJ2-2	TRBV5-6	NA	NA	TGTGCCAGCAGCTTGGGCGCCTCGAACACCGGGGAGCTGTTTTTT	CASSLGASNTGELFF
TRBJ2-7	TRBV7-8	TRBD2	NA	TGTGCCAGCAGCCCTCAAACCGGGACTAGCGGATACGAGCAGTACTTC	CASSPQTGTSGYEQYF
TRBJ1-1	TRBV30	NA	NA	TGTGCCTGGAGTGTCCCCACTGAAGCTTTCTTT	CAWSVPTEAFF
TRBJ2-7	TRBV6-5	TRBD1	NA	TGTGCCAGCAGTTACGGACAGGTTCTTGTTAACGAGCAGTACTTC	CASSYGQVLVNEQYF
TRBJ2-2	TRBV7-2	NA	few	TGTGCCAGCAGCTTAGCCGCAGGTTACACCGGGGAGCTGTTTTTT	CASSLAAGYTGELFF
TRBJ1-6	TRBV6-5	TRBD1	few	TGCGCCAGCAGTTACCGGGAACAGGGGGCAGGAAGTTCACCCCTCCACTTT	CASSYREQGAGSSPLHF
TRBJ2-7	TRBV29-1	TRBD1	once	TGCAGCGCCGTGAGGGGACAGGGGGTTAACTACGAGCAGTACTTC	CSAVRGQGVNYEQYF
TRBJ2-7	TRBV20-1	TRBD2	NA	TGCAGTGCCCGACTAGCGGGGGAGACCTACGAGCAGTACTTC	CSARLAGETYEQYF
TRBJ2-7	TRBV12-3/TRBV12-4	TRBD1	many	TGTGCCAGCAGTCCGGGACAGACATACTACGAGCAGTACTTC	CASSPGQTYYEQYF
TRBJ2-3	TRBV9	NA	few	TGTGCCAGCCCCCCCGCAGTTGCAGATACGCAGTATTTT	CASPPAVADTQYF
TRBJ1-1	TRBV3-1	NA	NA	TGTGCCAGCAGAGGACATTCGCTAAACACTGAAGCTTTCTTT	CASRGHSLNTEAFF
TRBJ2-3	TRBV6-7	NA	many	TGTGCCAGCACACCGAGGGGGGGGGACACAGATACGCAGTATTTT	CASTPRGGDTDTQYF
TRBJ2-7	TRBV20-1	TRBD2	NA	TGCAGTGCCATCTCTTGGGGGGGTACCTACGAGCAGTACTTC	CSAISWGGTYEQYF
TRBJ2-7	TRBV29-1	TRBD1	NA	TGCAGCGTTGTAAACAGGGGTTCCTACGAGCAGTACTTC	CSVVNRGSYEQYF
TRBJ2-7	TRBV20-1	NA	few	TGCAGTGCTAGTAACCCGAGCTCCTACGAGCAGTACTTC	CSASNPSSYEQYF
TRBJ1-1	TRBV7-9	NA	NA	TGTGCCAGCAGCTTCGGGGAGCGGGGCACTGAAGCTTTCTTT	CASSFGERGTEAFF
TRBJ2-3	TRBV5-1	NA	NA	TGCGCCAGCAGCTTGGCCGACTCGAGCACAGATACGCAGTATTTT	CASSLADSSTDTQYF
TRBJ1-1	TRBV20-1	NA	few	TGCAGTGCCCCCGAGGGCTTGAACACTGAAGCTTTCTTT	CSAPEGLNTEAFF
TRBJ1-1	TRBV29-1	NA	NA	TGCAGCGTGTCGGACGAGACTGAAGCTTTCTTT	CSVSDETEAFF